The next 12 T cell receptor beta chains were all read from a single sample in a study of blood T cell repertoires in COVID-19. Libraries were prepared by immunoSEQ multiplex PCR; TCRdb keeps only in-frame clonotypes and omits some of them. The table has 250,000 or so clones, roughly 89% seen once. Sequences were obtained from peripheral blood. The receptors were gathered from a woman in her forties who had recovered from COVID-19.

The chain uses TRBV14 and TRBJ1-4; tentative D call: TRBD1 (6 bases). This CDR3 contains 15 residues. Germline-derived CDR1 and CDR2 are SGHDN and FVKESK. Trimming cost V 1 base and J 5 bases, with 11 bases left between them. DNA for the CDR3: TGTGCCAGCAGCCAAGGGTGGACAGCCAATGAAAAACTGTTTTTT. Protein sequence: CASSQGWTANEKLFF. The variable domain in full, completed from reference TRBV14 and TRBJ1-4, reads EAGVTQFPSHSVIEKGQTVTLRCDPISGHDNLYWYRRVMGKEIKFLLHFVKESKQDESGMPNNRFLAERTGGTYSTLKVQPAELEDSGVYFCASSQGWTANEKLFFGSGTQLSVL.

This chain connects TRBV7-2 to TRBJ2-5, with 8 positions matching TRBD1. There are 15 residues in the CDR3. V shed 8 bases, J shed 4 bases, and the junction held 12 bases outside the gene matches. Germline values: CDR1 SGHTA, CDR2 FQGNSA. As DNA, the CDR3 is TGTGCCAGCGCCTTCCATCAGGGGGCAGGAGAGACCCAGTACTTC. Its translation: CASAFHQGAGETQYF.

The DNA for the CDR3 is TGTGCCAGCTTAATTGAGGGCCGTCGGAACTATGGCTACACCTTC. Amino acid sequence: CASLIEGRRNYGYTF. The gene calls are TRBV6-5 and TRBJ1-2; D ambiguous. Germline V gene sequence: CDR1 MNHEY, CDR2 SVGAGI. Deletions cut 8 bases from V and 2 bases from J, with 18 bases between. CDR3 length: 15 amino acids.

The V gene is TRBV3-1 (or the pseudogene TRBV3-2), the J gene TRBJ1-1; D is ambiguous. Germline values: CDR1 LGHDT, CDR2 YNNKEL (reference sequence). The germline V and J ends were trimmed by 1 base and 5 bases, with 20 bases remaining between them. The CDR3 consists of 17 residues. CDR3 DNA: TGTGCCAGCAGCCAAGGTCGCTTGGAGGGAAGAAGGACTGAAGCTTTCTTT. This sequence encodes CASSQGRLEGRRTEAFF.

The chain has TRBV27 and TRBJ2-5; the match to TRBD1 covers 7 bases. CDR1 is MNHEY and CDR2 is SMNVEV in the germline V gene (reference sequence). V lost 8 bases and J lost 1; bases outside the gene matches: 7. This CDR3 has 14 amino acids. CDR3 residues: CASLTQGIQETQYF. CDR3 nucleotide sequence: TGTGCCAGCCTCACACAGGGGATCCAAGAGACCCAGTACTTC.

Details on this clone: Additional DNA sequences in this sample encode the identical CDR3. The V call is TRBV2, the J call TRBJ2-3; the match to TRBD1 covers 9 bases. Germline CDR1 SNHLY, CDR2 FYNNEI. With V trimmed by 8 bases and J by 1 base, 4 bases remained unmatched. This CDR3 has 14 amino acids. The CDR3 region has the DNA TGTGCCAGCCGCCGGGACAGGGGCACAGATACGCAGTATTTT. It specifies CASRRDRGTDTQYF.

The genes are TRBV19 and TRBJ1-3; perhaps TRBD1 as D (6 bases). Germline V lookup: CDR1 LNHDA, CDR2 SQIVND (reference sequence). The V and J ends lost 7 bases and 5 bases respectively, with 15 bases between them. The CDR3 totals 14 residues. CDR3 loop: CASTVSGGRNTIYF. CDR3 DNA: TGTGCCAGTACCGTAAGCGGGGGCCGAAACACCATATATTTT.

The chain has TRBV27 and TRBJ2-7; D gene uncertain. V was pared by 8 bases and J by 5 bases, with 16 bases between. Germline lookup yields CDR1 MNHEY and CDR2 SMNVEV (reference sequence). The CDR3 is 13 residues long. As DNA, the CDR3 is TGTGCCAGCTCATGGGCAGGTGGCAACGAGCAGTACTTC. Translated, it gives CASSWAGGNEQYF.

The table lists this clone with a count of one. The chain couples TRBV3-1 (or the pseudogene TRBV3-2) to TRBJ1-4, with D perhaps TRBD1 (5 bases). This CDR3 is built from 16 residues. Trimming pared 0 bases from V and 0 bases from J, leaving 8 bases between. Germline-derived CDR1 and CDR2 are LGHDT and YNNKEL (reference sequence). The CDR3, as DNA: TGTGCCAGCAGCCAAGATGGGACTTCAACTAATGAAAAACTGTTTTTT. Amino acids: CASSQDGTSTNEKLFF.

The chain carries TRBV5-6 and TRBJ2-7; maybe TRBD2 (8 bases). CDR1 is SGHDT and CDR2 is YYEEEE in the germline V gene. The CDR3 loop spans 15 amino acids. V was trimmed by 4 bases and J by 9 bases, leaving 23 bases between them. The CDR3 region is CASSAGTAGDLRQYF. In DNA, the CDR3 is TGTGCCAGCAGCGCCGGGACAGCGGGGGACTTGAGGCAGTACTTC.

The genes are TRBV5-4 and TRBJ1-4, with 9 positions matching TRBD1. The V gene's germline CDR1 is SGHNT and CDR2 YYREEE (reference sequence). This CDR3 is built from 14 residues. Germline trimming cut 5 bases from V and 7 bases from J; bases unmatched to any gene: 6. This CDR3 is CASSVDRGSEKLFF. The CDR3 region has the DNA TGTGCCAGCAGTGTGGACAGGGGATCTGAAAAACTGTTTTTT.

The V gene is TRBV6-5, the J gene TRBJ1-4; D is uncertain. This CDR3 is built from 14 residues. With 4 bases removed from V and 0 bases from J, the gap between germline ends came to 6 bases. Germline CDR1 reads MNHEY; CDR2 reads SVGAGI. CDR3 in amino acids: CASSLYATNEKLFF. As DNA, the CDR3 is TGTGCCAGCAGTTTATATGCAACTAATGAAAAACTGTTTTTT.